One sample yielded the 21 T cell receptor beta chains listed below, sequenced in a study of T-cell memory formation after mild COVID-19 listed by TCRdb under 2021. The library came from 5' RACE. The sequencer listed for this sample is Illumina NovaSeq 6000. The raw public data were reprocessed by TCRdb itself: fastp quality trimming at Q25, MiXCR clonotype calling, in-frame beta chains only. For every CDR3 protein sequence, its rows merge into one entry that carries the most common genes and DNA. The sample has 350,000 to 550,000 distinct CDR3 sequences on record, 18% of them singletons. The leading ten clones occupy roughly 21% of the sample. Sequenced material: PBMCs or a T cell subset sorted from them (not recorded which). The receptors come from a man younger than 30 who had mild COVID-19 (a few samples of this study predate the infection). The sample titles of this study are shuffled in the database, so cell type and time point are left out; the donor was told from shared clones.

A few counts support this clonotype. V is TRBV7-9 and J is TRBJ1-1; the D gene is possibly TRBD1 (5 bases). Trimming removed 4 bases at V and 3 bases at J, with 12 bases between. Germline-derived CDR1 and CDR2 are SEHNR and FQNEAQ (reference sequence). This CDR3 contains 14 residues. In DNA, the CDR3 is TGTGCCAGCAGCTCCGCAGGGATTTACACTGAAGCTTTCTTT. The encoded protein is CASSSAGIYTEAFF.

The chain joins TRBV29-1 to TRBJ2-3; 9 bases match TRBD1. The germline CDR1 and CDR2 sequences are SQVTM and ANQGSEA. Trimming at V came to 1 base and at J to 9 bases, leaving 14 bases not matched to a gene. The CDR3 has 16 residues. The CDR3 is CSVEVLAGTGTGTQYF. CDR3 in DNA: TGCAGCGTTGAAGTTCTCGCCGGGACAGGGACGGGGACGCAGTATTTT.

The V and J genes are TRBV5-1 and TRBJ1-1; 9 bases match TRBD1. CDR3 size: 14 residues. V shed 0 bases and J 11 bases; nucleotides not matched to a gene: 8. Germline assignment: CDR1 SGHRS and CDR2 YFSETQ. The CDR3 sequence is CASSLAGQGLGAFF. Written as DNA, the CDR3 is TGCGCCAGCAGCTTGGCGGGACAGGGACTAGGTGCTTTCTTT.

Only a few counts were recorded for this clonotype. The chain links TRBV18 to TRBJ2-7, with a tentative D call TRBD2 (6 bases). V lost 3 bases and J lost 6, with 15 bases in between. This CDR3 contains 14 residues. The germline V gene encodes CDR1 KGHSH and CDR2 LQKENI. The CDR3 DNA reads as TGTGCCAGCTCACCCCGTGGAGGGGAGATCGAGCAGTACTTC. It encodes CASSPRGGEIEQYF.

This clonotype was detected a few times. The chain couples TRBV20-1 to TRBJ2-3, with D uncertain. The CDR3 extends over 13 amino acids. Trimming took off 0 bases at V and 2 bases at J, with 6 bases between the two ends. Germline V CDR1 and CDR2: DFQATT, SNEGSKA (reference sequence). The CDR3 sequence is CSARDGATDTQYF. The CDR3 DNA reads as TGCAGTGCTAGAGATGGTGCCACAGATACGCAGTATTTT.

This chain connects TRBV7-6 to TRBJ2-1; D unclear. This CDR3 spans 13 amino acids. The ends were cut back, 1 base at V and 5 bases at J, with 6 bases in the middle. Per the germline V gene, CDR1 is SGHVS and CDR2 is FNYEAQ. Here the CDR3 reads CASSLGENNEQFF. CDR3 DNA sequence: TGTGCCAGCAGCTTAGGAGAGAACAATGAGCAGTTCTTC. The full variable domain, its missing parts supplied by reference TRBV7-6 and TRBJ2-1, is GAGVSQSPRYKVTKRGQDVALRCDPISGHVSLYWYRQALGQGPEFLTYFNYEAQQDKSGLPNDRFSAERPEGSISTLTIQRTEQRDSAMYRCASSLGENNEQFFGPGTRLTVL.

About this clonotype itself: A read error is possible here, since a much larger clone lies one base away. CDR3: CATSRVGLAGPTPNEQFF. The CDR3 DNA is TGTGCCACCAGCAGAGTTGGCCTAGCGGGGCCCACTCCCAATGAGCAGTTCTTC. The chain employs TRBV15 and TRBJ2-1; 9 bases agree with TRBD2. After removal of 1 base from V and 6 bases from J, the junction contained 13 bases not matched to a gene. This CDR3 contains 18 residues. Germline V gives CDR1 LNHNV, CDR2 YYDKDF (reference sequence).

This clonotype was found many times. CDR3 in amino acids: CASSLGTGITDTQYF. CDR3 coding DNA: TGTGCCAGCAGTTTAGGGACAGGGATAACAGATACGCAGTATTTT. J is TRBJ2-3 and V is TRBV12-3 or TRBV12-4; 8 bases fit TRBD1. With 1 base clipped from V and 3 bases from J, the junction kept 3 bases outside the gene matches. CDR3 length: 15 amino acids.

This clonotype turned up a few times. The chain uses TRBV28 and TRBJ2-1; D is undetermined. The ends were cut back, 6 bases at V and 9 bases at J, with 18 bases in the middle. The CDR3 spans 14 residues. Germline V gene sequence: CDR1 MDHEN, CDR2 SYDVKM. CDR3: CASRTVLHSSEQFF. The CDR3 DNA sequence: TGTGCCAGCAGAACCGTACTCCACTCGAGTGAGCAGTTCTTC.

The chain's CDR3 is CASSRGQGAIGYTF. The DNA of the CDR3 is TGTGCCAGCAGCCGGGGACAGGGGGCGATTGGCTACACCTTC. This chain connects TRBV3-1 to TRBJ1-2; 12 bases line up with TRBD1. Germline V gene data show CDR1 as LGHDT and CDR2 as YNNKEL (reference sequence). The CDR3 runs to 14 residues. The trim removed 4 bases at V and 7 bases at J, leaving 4 bases unmatched.

The gene calls are TRBV4-3 and TRBJ2-3; D remains ambiguous. Germline-derived CDR1 and CDR2 are LGHNA and YSLEER. The CDR3 runs 15 residues. Trimming pared 0 bases from V and 5 bases from J, leaving 12 bases between. CDR3 in DNA: TGCGCCAGCAGCCAAGATATGGACCCAAAAGATACGCAGTATTTT. Translating gives CASSQDMDPKDTQYF.

This clonotype was observed many times. The chain joins TRBV12-3 or TRBV12-4 to TRBJ2-3; TRBD1 matches 8 bases. The CDR3 is 12 residues long. The V gene end was trimmed by 8 bases and the J gene end by 6 bases; junction bases not matched to a gene: 4. The CDR3 sequence is CASGRGLDTQYF. The CDR3 region has the DNA TGTGCCAGCGGCAGGGGGCTGGATACGCAGTATTTT.

This chain connects TRBV2 to TRBJ2-5; D not certain. Trimming removed 3 bases at V and 4 bases at J, with 9 bases between. The germline CDR1 and CDR2 sequences are SNHLY and FYNNEI. This CDR3 contains 13 residues. The CDR3 sequence is CASSDAPGETQYF. CDR3 nucleotide sequence: TGTGCCAGCAGTGACGCCCCAGGAGAGACCCAGTACTTC. The full variable domain, rest sourced from reference TRBV2 and TRBJ2-5, is EPEVTQTPSHQVTQMGQEVILRCVPISNHLYFYWYRQILGQKVEFLVSFYNNEISEKSEIFDDQFSVERPDGSNFTLKIRSTKLEDSAMYFCASSDAPGETQYFGPGTRLLVL.

This clonotype appeared a few times. The CDR3 DNA sequence: TGTGCCAGCAGCCCAGTCGGCGGAACGAACACCGGGGAGCTGTTTTTT. Residues: CASSPVGGTNTGELFF. The chain carries TRBV7-9 and TRBJ2-2; D remains ambiguous. There are 16 residues in the CDR3. Germline CDR1 and CDR2: SEHNR and FQNEAQ (reference sequence). Trimming took off 5 bases at V and 0 bases at J, with 13 bases between the two ends.

The genes are TRBV13 and TRBJ2-3; 10 nucleotides align to TRBD2. CDR1 is PRHDT and CDR2 is FYEKMQ in the germline V gene (reference sequence). J gave up 6 bases and V 5 bases, and 14 bases lay outside the gene matches. This CDR3 has 17 amino acids. The CDR3 sequence: CASSPSPLAGKSDTQYF. CDR3 DNA sequence: TGTGCCAGCAGCCCTAGCCCACTAGCGGGGAAGTCGGATACGCAGTATTTT.

This clonotype was counted only a few times. The chain combines TRBV7-6 with TRBJ2-7; TRBD1 agrees at 9 bases. The V segment lost 5 bases and the J segment 4 bases; nucleotides outside the gene matches: 9. The CDR3 is made up of 15 amino acids. Germline V gene data show CDR1 as SGHVS and CDR2 as FNYEAQ. The chain's CDR3 is CASSLPGTGNYEQYF. DNA for the CDR3: TGTGCCAGCAGCCTACCCGGGACAGGGAATTACGAGCAGTACTTC.

In this sample, this clonotype turned up a few times. V is TRBV5-1 and J is TRBJ2-3, with 8 bases matching TRBD1. The ends lost 6 bases at V and 6 bases at J; junction bases unmatched: 15. CDR1 and CDR2 (germline): SGHRS, YFSETQ. The CDR3 spans 16 residues. The CDR3 spells CASNRRQGLSSDTQYF. CDR3 coding DNA: TGCGCCAGCAACCGGAGACAGGGGTTATCGTCTGATACGCAGTATTTT.

This clonotype was found many times. The V gene is TRBV6-4, the J gene TRBJ2-2; no reliable D call. CDR1 is MRHNA and CDR2 is SNTAGT in the germline V gene. The germline V and J ends were trimmed by 4 bases and 1 base, with 4 bases remaining between them. CDR3 length: 13 residues. This chain's CDR3 is CASSGQNTGELFF. The CDR3 coding sequence is TGTGCCAGCAGTGGACAGAACACCGGGGAGCTGTTTTTT.

The CDR3 bases are TGTGCCAGCAGTTTACAGGGGCCCGACACTGAAGCTTTCTTT. Translated: CASSLQGPDTEAFF. The V gene is TRBV12-3 or TRBV12-4, the J gene TRBJ1-1, with D perhaps matching TRBD1 (6 bases). The CDR3 has 14 residues. The ends were cut back, 2 bases at V and 3 bases at J, with 10 bases in the middle.

This clonotype was counted between two and nine times. The chain is built from TRBV20-1 and TRBJ2-7, with D perhaps being TRBD1 or TRBD2 (5 bases each). Germline V gives CDR1 DFQATT, CDR2 SNEGSKA (reference sequence). This CDR3 spans 13 amino acids. Trimming left V 6 bases short and J 7 bases short, with 19 bases between. DNA of the CDR3: TGCAGTGCCTTCGGGACGGGTCTGGGGGAGCAGTACTTC. As protein: CSAFGTGLGEQYF.

This sequence joins TRBV4-3 and TRBJ2-2; perhaps TRBD1 as D (5 bases). The length of the CDR3 is 15 residues. Germline CDR1 reads LGHNA; CDR2 reads YSLEER. V was shortened by 0 bases and J by 6 bases, with 11 bases between the two germline ends. The CDR3 reads CASSQDRAGSGELFF. CDR3 nucleotides: TGCGCCAGCAGCCAAGATAGGGCAGGGTCCGGGGAGCTGTTTTTT.